The 32 T cell receptor beta chains reported below all come from one sample, sequenced in a study of blood T cell repertoires in COVID-19. Using immunoSEQ multiplex PCR, the repertoire was profiled, and TCRdb retains in-frame clones only, with some absent. The sample carries fewer than 300,000 clones, 83% recorded once. Sequencing was performed on peripheral blood. These receptors were obtained from a woman between 50 and 59 years old who had recovered from COVID-19.

This clone was seen a handful of times. This chain links TRBV9 with TRBJ1-6, with D tentatively TRBD1 (6 bases). Germline loops: CDR1 SGDLS, CDR2 YYNGEE. Deletions cut 7 bases from V and 7 bases from J, with 18 bases between. This CDR3 spans 15 amino acids. The CDR3, as DNA: TGTGCCAGCTCTTCTTCGGACAGCCACAATTCACCCCTCCACTTT. Its translation: CASSSSDSHNSPLHF.

This chain joins TRBV4-3 and TRBJ2-3; 9 bases agree with TRBD2. Germline trimming cut 0 bases from V and 3 bases from J; bases unmatched to any gene: 10. Germline CDR1 is LGHNA and CDR2 is YSLEER. The CDR3 runs 18 residues. The CDR3 DNA reads as TGCGCCAGCAGCCAAGATTCAGCAGCGGGGGGCAATACAGATACGCAGTATTTT. Its translation is CASSQDSAAGGNTDTQYF.

The CDR3 is CASSQHQFNYGYTF. CDR3 sequence (DNA): TGTGCCAGCAGCCAACATCAGTTTAACTATGGCTACACCTTC. The chain is built from TRBV14 and TRBJ1-2; D unresolved. The V gene's germline CDR1 is SGHDN and CDR2 FVKESK. The V gene lost 2 bases and the J gene lost 1 base, with 8 bases spanning the gap. The CDR3 runs to 14 residues. The entire variable domain, with the rest obtained from reference TRBV14 and TRBJ1-2, is as follows: EAGVTQFPSHSVIEKGQTVTLRCDPISGHDNLYWYRRVMGKEIKFLLHFVKESKQDESGMPNNRFLAERTGGTYSTLKVQPAELEDSGVYFCASSQHQFNYGYTFGSGTRLTVV.

The CDR3 DNA reads as TGCGCCAGCAGCAATAAAGGGACGGAGGGAAGCTCCTATAATTCACCCCTCCACTTT. This codes for CASSNKGTEGSSYNSPLHF. The chain has TRBV5-1 and TRBJ1-6, with TRBD1 as a possible D gene (5 bases). The CDR3 length is 19 residues. V dropped 4 bases and J dropped 0 bases, with 20 bases sitting between them. From germline, CDR1 is SGHRS and CDR2 YFSETQ.

V gene TRBV11-1 combines with J gene TRBJ2-3; D gene uncertain. This CDR3 comprises 12 residues. Per germline, CDR1 SGHAT and CDR2 FQDESV (reference sequence). V was trimmed by 5 bases and J by 6 bases, leaving 9 bases between them. Here the CDR3 reads CASSPAQDTQYF. DNA of the CDR3: TGTGCCAGCAGCCCCGCCCAGGATACGCAGTATTTT.

This chain connects TRBV3-1 (or the pseudogene TRBV3-2) to TRBJ2-6, with D perhaps TRBD1 (6 bases). Germline CDR1 is LGHDT and CDR2 is YNNKEL (reference sequence). There are 22 residues in the CDR3. The V end was cut by 2 bases, the J end by 6 bases, with 32 bases between. CDR3 in amino acids: CASSQFSVEKGVLLLQANVLTF. The CDR3 DNA reads TGTGCCAGCAGCCAATTTTCGGTCGAGAAGGGGGTGCTGCTCTTACAGGCCAACGTCCTGACTTTC.

The chain joins TRBV7-7 to TRBJ2-3, with D perhaps TRBD2 (5 bases). Trimming took 5 bases from V and 0 from J, leaving 15 bases between them. This CDR3 region has 16 residues. The germline gives CDR1 SSHAT, CDR2 FNYEAQ (reference sequence). The CDR3 reads CASSQLDVPSTDTQYF. The CDR3 DNA follows: TGTGCCAGCAGCCAACTAGACGTGCCTAGCACAGATACGCAGTATTTT.

The V call is TRBV5-1, the J call TRBJ2-1; 8 nucleotides line up with TRBD2. CDR3 length equals 14 residues. The junction had 5 bases not matched to a gene; V was cut back by 2 bases and J by 7 bases. The germline V gene encodes CDR1 SGHRS and CDR2 YFSETQ. The CDR3 loop reads CASSFALAGNEQFF. The CDR3 bases are TGCGCCAGCAGCTTTGCGTTAGCGGGGAATGAGCAGTTCTTC.

The sample holds one count of this clone. This chain links TRBV7-9 with TRBJ2-5, with TRBD1 matching 8 bases. V lost 5 bases, J lost 4 bases, and 12 bases stayed unmatched. This CDR3 comprises 16 residues. Germline V lookup: CDR1 SEHNR, CDR2 FQNEAQ (reference sequence). CDR3 loop: CASSPSQGASLETQYF. CDR3 bases: TGTGCCAGCAGCCCCTCCCAGGGGGCTTCGTTAGAGACCCAGTACTTC. The variable domain in full, completed from reference TRBV7-9 and TRBJ2-5, reads DTGVSQNPRHKITKRGQNVTFRCDPISEHNRLYWYRQTLGQGPEFLTYFQNEAQLEKSRLLSDRFSAERPKGSFSTLEIQRTEQGDSAMYLCASSPSQGASLETQYFGPGTRLLVL.

V is TRBV7-9 and J is TRBJ1-5, with 10 nucleotides matching TRBD1. The CDR3 totals 15 residues. V was pared by 1 base and J by 3 bases, with 0 bases of the junction left unmatched. The germline gives CDR1 SEHNR, CDR2 FQNEAQ (reference sequence). The CDR3 DNA sequence: TGTGCCAGCAGCTTAGGACAGGGGGCCAATCAGCCCCAGCATTTT. This codes for CASSLGQGANQPQHF.

This chain uses TRBV6-5 with TRBJ2-1, with 12 bases matching TRBD2. The CDR3 is made up of 15 amino acids. CDR1 MNHEY and CDR2 SVGAGI come from the germline V gene. Trimming at V came to 6 bases and at J to 5 bases, leaving 5 bases not matched to a gene. DNA for the CDR3: TGTGCCAGCAGCCCGACTAGCGGGAGAGACAATGAGCAGTTCTTC. Translating gives CASSPTSGRDNEQFF.

The gene calls are TRBV25-1 and TRBJ2-5; 7 nucleotides agree with TRBD2. The V gene end was trimmed by 4 bases and the J gene end by 9 bases; junction bases not matched to a gene: 5. Germline V gives CDR1 MGHDK, CDR2 SYGVNS. The CDR3 is 12 residues long. The CDR3 reads CASSGEGPPQYF. CDR3 DNA: TGTGCCAGCAGTGGGGAGGGACCCCCCCAGTACTTC.

The chain uses TRBV28 and TRBJ1-1; TRBD1 matches at 7 bases. CDR3 length: 14 amino acids. Germline CDR1 and CDR2: MDHEN and SYDVKM. Trimming removed 6 bases from V and 1 base from J; junction bases left unmatched: 5. CDR3 sequence (DNA): TGTGCCAGCAGCCCATCAGGGGGGAACACTGAAGCTTTCTTT. Translating gives CASSPSGGNTEAFF.

J is TRBJ2-1 and V is TRBV18; D perhaps matches TRBD2 (5 bases). This CDR3 region has 16 residues. Germline V gene sequence: CDR1 KGHSH, CDR2 LQKENI. V was clipped by 2 bases and J by 1 base, with 12 bases between them. The CDR3 DNA reads as TGTGCCAGCTCACCATACCAGCGGACGTCCTACAATGAGCAGTTCTTC. Translating it yields CASSPYQRTSYNEQFF.

The gene calls are TRBV24-1 and TRBJ1-2; TRBD1 aligns across 9 bases. The CDR3 loop spans 14 amino acids. The V gene's germline CDR1 is KGHDR and CDR2 SFDVKD. V lost 3 bases, J lost 4 bases, and 2 bases stayed unmatched. The CDR3, as DNA: TGTGCCACCAGTGATACAGGGGGCCTCTATGGCTACACCTTC. It yields the protein CATSDTGGLYGYTF.

This clone was recorded once. V usage is TRBV5-8 and J usage is TRBJ2-5; 8 positions match TRBD2. Germline V lookup: CDR1 SGHTS, CDR2 YDEGEE. The CDR3 is 16 residues long. The J segment lost 1 base and the V segment lost 0 bases, leaving 5 bases of the junction unmatched. CDR3 sequence: CASSLDRGGLQETQYF. CDR3 coding DNA: TGTGCCAGCAGCTTGGATCGCGGGGGGCTCCAAGAGACCCAGTACTTC. Combining the CDR3 with reference TRBV5-8 and TRBJ2-5 gives the whole variable domain EAGVTQSPTHLIKTRGQQATLRCSPISGHTSVYWYQQALGLGLQFLLWYDEGEERNRGNFPPRFSGRQFPNYSSELNVNALELEDSALYLCASSLDRGGLQETQYFGPGTRLLVL.

The genes are TRBV20-1 and TRBJ2-1; 11 bases match TRBD2. Germline V gene sequence: CDR1 DFQATT, CDR2 SNEGSKA (reference sequence). V gave up 3 bases and J gave up 8 bases; unmatched junction bases: 6. The CDR3 spans 14 residues. CDR3 in amino acids: CSASSGGAVDEQFF. The DNA for the CDR3 is TGCAGTGCTAGTAGCGGGGGGGCCGTTGATGAGCAGTTCTTC.

The rearrangement joins TRBV28 to TRBJ2-1; tentative D call: TRBD2 (6 bases). V lost 2 bases and J 5 bases, leaving 10 bases between the germline ends. This CDR3 is built from 14 residues. Germline V gene sequence: CDR1 MDHEN, CDR2 SYDVKM. The CDR3 loop is CASSLGGIHNEQFF. The CDR3 DNA reads as TGTGCCAGCAGTTTAGGAGGGATCCACAATGAGCAGTTCTTC.

This chain uses TRBV24-1 with TRBJ2-7; 7 bases agree with TRBD2. The V gene end was trimmed by 3 bases and the J gene end by 3 bases; junction bases not matched to a gene: 13. The CDR3 extends over 17 amino acids. Germline V CDR1 and CDR2: KGHDR, SFDVKD. The CDR3 sequence: CATSDGEASSGHYEQYF. CDR3 in DNA: TGTGCCACCAGTGATGGTGAGGCGTCTAGCGGTCACTACGAGCAGTACTTC.

This clone was found a few times. This sequence joins TRBV25-1 and TRBJ1-1; 7 bases are a match to TRBD1. Per the germline V gene, CDR1 is MGHDK and CDR2 is SYGVNS. This CDR3 comprises 14 residues. Unmatched junction bases numbered 6, after V lost 4 bases and J lost 4 bases. The CDR3: CASSVQGRGTEAFF. The CDR3 DNA is TGTGCCAGCAGTGTACAGGGGCGCGGCACTGAAGCTTTCTTT.

CDR3: CASSLLGSSETDTQYF. CDR3 in DNA: TGTGCCAGCAGTTTGTTGGGGAGTTCAGAAACAGATACGCAGTATTTT. V gene TRBV28 combines with J gene TRBJ2-3; weak D call: TRBD2 (5 bases). V lost 3 bases and J 3 bases, leaving 16 bases between the germline ends. CDR3 length: 16 amino acids. Germline assignment: CDR1 MDHEN and CDR2 SYDVKM. Combining the CDR3 with reference TRBV28 and TRBJ2-3 gives the whole variable domain DVKVTQSSRYLVKRTGEKVFLECVQDMDHENMFWYRQDPGLGLRLIYFSYDVKMKEKGDIPEGYSVSREKKERFSLILESASTNQTSMYLCASSLLGSSETDTQYFGPGTRLTVL.

This clone was detected once. The chain employs TRBV3-1 (or the pseudogene TRBV3-2) and TRBJ1-1, with TRBD1 matching 8 bases. This CDR3 spans 13 amino acids. Trimming removed 2 bases from V and 5 bases from J; junction bases left unmatched: 1. Germline V gives CDR1 LGHDT, CDR2 YNNKEL (reference sequence). The CDR3: CASSQRQGTEAFF. The CDR3, as DNA: TGTGCCAGCAGCCAACGACAGGGGACTGAAGCTTTCTTT.

The chain has TRBV5-1 and TRBJ2-1; 10 bases are shared with TRBD1. The V gene's germline CDR1 is SGHRS and CDR2 YFSETQ. The V gene end was trimmed by 3 bases and the J gene end by 14 bases; junction bases not matched to a gene: 11. The CDR3 length is 14 residues. The CDR3 loop is CASSWEDRGTVKFF. CDR3 sequence (DNA): TGCGCCAGCAGCTGGGAGGACAGGGGGACGGTTAAGTTCTTC.

The chain uses TRBV27 and TRBJ2-1, with 7 bases aligning to TRBD2. Trimming cost V 0 bases and J 5 bases; bases outside gene matches: 7. Looked up from germline, CDR1 is MNHEY and CDR2 is SMNVEV (reference sequence). The CDR3 spans 16 residues. The CDR3 DNA sequence: TGTGCCAGCAGTTTATCGTGGCTAGCGGCGAACAATGAGCAGTTCTTC. Residues: CASSLSWLAANNEQFF.

This rearrangement joins TRBV6-1 to TRBJ2-7; D might be TRBD2 (5 bases). The CDR3 contains 15 residues. The germline V gene encodes CDR1 MNHNS and CDR2 SASEGT. Trimming removed 0 bases from V and 1 base from J, with 10 bases in between. DNA of the CDR3: TGTGCCAGCAGTGAAGCGCCAGCGGATTCCTACGAGCAGTACTTC. Translating gives CASSEAPADSYEQYF.

There are a few counts of this clone. This chain connects TRBV6-1 to TRBJ2-2; D call uncertain. V gave up 1 base and J gave up 5 bases, with 20 bases separating them. The CDR3 contains 18 residues. From germline, CDR1 is MNHNS and CDR2 SASEGT. In DNA, the CDR3 is TGTGCCAGCAGTGAAGAGTATCTCGAGGCCACGAGGACCGGGGAGCTGTTTTTT. Its translation is CASSEEYLEATRTGELFF.

As concerns this clone: The junction shows a germline mismatch at one end, possibly a read error. The rearrangement uses TRBV11-2 and TRBJ2-1, with 11 bases fitting TRBD2. Germline values: CDR1 SGHAT, CDR2 FQNNGV. The CDR3 has 12 amino acids. The CDR3 DNA reads as TGTGCCAGCAGCGCCCGACTAGCGGGGTTGGTCTTC. Translated: CASSARLAGLVF.

This rearrangement joins TRBV5-1 to TRBJ2-5; 16 nucleotides agree with TRBD2. Germline trimming cut 5 bases from V and 4 bases from J; bases unmatched to any gene: 5. Per germline, CDR1 SGHRS and CDR2 YFSETQ. This CDR3 contains 16 residues. Here the CDR3 reads CASRSGLAGGRETQYF. CDR3 coding DNA: TGCGCCAGCAGATCGGGACTAGCGGGGGGGCGAGAGACCCAGTACTTC.

The chain combines TRBV12-3 or TRBV12-4 with TRBJ1-3; D possibly corresponds to TRBD1 (6 bases). The CDR3 length is 11 residues. The V end was cut by 8 bases, the J end by 7 bases, with 9 bases between. The CDR3, as DNA: TGTGCCAGCCGGGGGGCGAACACCATATATTTT. This sequence encodes CASRGANTIYF.

The V and J genes are TRBV7-9 and TRBJ2-1; D is unresolved. Trimming pared 3 bases from V and 7 bases from J, leaving 13 bases between. CDR1 is SEHNR and CDR2 is FQNEAQ in the germline V gene (reference sequence). The CDR3 sequence is 14 residues long. The CDR3 region has the DNA TGTGCCAGCAGCTTCGGTGAAGTCTTTAATGAGCAGTTCTTC. Translating it yields CASSFGEVFNEQFF.

DNA of the CDR3: TGTGCCAGCAGCCCGTCGGGGGGCCGGTACAATGAGCAGTTCTTC. Its translation is CASSPSGGRYNEQFF. This chain uses TRBV3-1 (or the pseudogene TRBV3-2) with TRBJ2-1; D perhaps matches TRBD2 (7 bases). V was cut by 4 bases and J by 4 bases, with 14 bases left in between. From germline, CDR1 is LGHDT and CDR2 YNNKEL (reference sequence). The CDR3 extends over 15 amino acids.

This clone was found many times. The J gene is TRBJ2-5, the V gene TRBV12-3 or TRBV12-4; D unclear. This CDR3 spans 11 amino acids. V was shortened by 1 base and J by 9 bases, with 6 bases between the two germline ends. CDR3 DNA: TGTGCCAGCAGTTTAGAGGCGGCCCAGTACTTC. Translating gives CASSLEAAQYF.